A selection of T cell receptor beta chains follows, all from one sample in a study of human T cells and chemical hapten exposure. TCRdb re-derived calls from the RACE reads in MiXCR, one entry per CDR3 protein. Among tens of thousands of distinct CDR3 sequences listed, roughly 9.8% were seen once. The sequences come from whole blood, collected in connection with sensitization to the hapten diphenylcyclopropenone (DPC). Receptors were obtained from a woman aged 40-49 years with alopecia areata. Some clones in this sample may be carry-over from other donors' samples. CDR3s include the opening cysteine and the closing phenylalanine or tryptophan. The D gene is left open where the match is weak. A row's size may be missing; if present it is once, few, many or a size class.

size,D,V,J,DNA,CDR3
few,NA,TRBV28,TRBJ2-7,TGTGCCAGCAGCCCACCGACGACAGGTTCCTACGAGCAGTACTTC,CASSPPTTGSYEQYF
many,NA,TRBV7-9,TRBJ2-1,TGTGCCAGCAGCTTAGCGTCCGTCTACAATGAGCAGTTCTTC,CASSLASVYNEQFF
NA,TRBD1,TRBV2,TRBJ2-2,TGTGCCAGCATTCCAGACAGGGGATCGACCGGGGAGCTGTTTTTT,CASIPDRGSTGELFF
few,TRBD2,TRBV11-2,TRBJ2-1,TGTGCCAGCAGCTTAGTCAGTAGCGGGGGCCTTCGAAATGAGCAGTTCTTC,CASSLVSSGGLRNEQFF
few,NA,TRBV6-5,TRBJ1-6,TGTGCCAGCAGTCCTCGCTATAATTCACCCCTCCACTTT,CASSPRYNSPLHF
few,NA,TRBV9,TRBJ2-3,TGTGCCAGCAGCGTGGAGCGTTGGGCAGATACGCAGTATTTT,CASSVERWADTQYF
many,TRBD2,TRBV12-3/TRBV12-4,TRBJ2-7,TGTGCCAGCAGTGACAGAACGGGACTAGCCTACGAGCAGTACTTC,CASSDRTGLAYEQYF
many,TRBD1,TRBV4-1,TRBJ2-2,TGCGCCAGCAGCCAAGATCGTCGACAGGGGGGGCTGTTTTTT,CASSQDRRQGGLFF
NA,TRBD1,TRBV29-1,TRBJ1-2,TGCAGCGTCACAGGGGAGGGTGGCTACACCTTC,CSVTGEGGYTF
NA,TRBD2,TRBV29-1,TRBJ2-3,TGCAGCGTGGCCACTAGCGGGGGAGTTGGTACGCAGTATTTT,CSVATSGGVGTQYF
many,TRBD1,TRBV28,TRBJ2-3,TGTGCCAGCAGTATTGGGACAGGGGCCACAGATACGCAGTATTTT,CASSIGTGATDTQYF
many,TRBD2,TRBV4-2,TRBJ2-7,TGTGCCAGCAGCCGCCCGGGACTAGCGGGGGACGAGCAGTACTTC,CASSRPGLAGDEQYF
many,TRBD1,TRBV18,TRBJ1-3,TGTGCCAGCTCATCAGGGGGCGAAAACACCATATATTTT,CASSSGGENTIYF
many,NA,TRBV11-2,TRBJ2-7,TGTGCCAGCAGCTTAGCTGAACGGCGGCAGGGCCCGGACGAGCAGTACTTC,CASSLAERRQGPDEQYF
few,NA,TRBV9,TRBJ2-7,TGTGCCAGCAGCGTAGAGGTGGGGCTAGGAGGGAACGAGCAGTACTTC,CASSVEVGLGGNEQYF
many,NA,TRBV3-1,TRBJ1-2,TGTGCCAGCAGCCAAGATCCCAAAGATGGGTGGGGACTATCTGGCTACACCTTC,CASSQDPKDGWGLSGYTF
many,NA,TRBV6-5,TRBJ1-2,TGTGCCAGCAGTTACAGGGGTGGCTACACCTTC,CASSYRGGYTF
few,TRBD1,TRBV6-1,TRBJ2-2,TGTGCCAGCCGCGGACAGGCAAAGAACACCGGGGAGCTGTTTTTT,CASRGQAKNTGELFF
few,NA,TRBV5-1,TRBJ2-1,TGCGCCAGCAGCTTGGACTACGGCAATGAGCAGTTCTTC,CASSLDYGNEQFF
NA,TRBD1,TRBV29-1,TRBJ2-7,TGCAGCGTGACAGGGGACTACGAGCAGTACTTC,CSVTGDYEQYF
many,TRBD1,TRBV28,TRBJ2-1,TGTGCCAGCAGTTTATGGGTGGCCAGGGGGCGGAATGAGCAGTTCTTC,CASSLWVARGRNEQFF
few,NA,TRBV7-6,TRBJ2-4,TGTGCCAGCAGCCCCCGACTAGGTCCCAAAAACATTCAGTACTTC,CASSPRLGPKNIQYF
many,TRBD1,TRBV6-2/TRBV6-3,TRBJ2-2,TGTGCCAGCAGGTCACCGGGACAGGGGGGCACCGGGGAGCTGTTTTTT,CASRSPGQGGTGELFF
many,NA,TRBV20-1,TRBJ2-3,TGCAGTGCCGCTAATACGTGGTATTTT,CSAANTWYF
many,NA,TRBV4-3,TRBJ2-3,TGCGCCAGCAGCCAAGATCCCGCGGGCCCTTCAACGACGCAGTATTTT,CASSQDPAGPSTTQYF
few,NA,TRBV5-1,TRBJ2-7,TGCGCCAGCAGCTTGGATTTTGTGGTGTCCTCCTACGAGCAGTACTTC,CASSLDFVVSSYEQYF
many,NA,TRBV24-1,TRBJ1-1,TGTGCCACCAGTGGGCTGAACACTGAAGCTTTCTTT,CATSGLNTEAFF
many,NA,TRBV5-1,TRBJ1-2,TGCGCCAGCAGCTTGGAGGGAAACTATGGCTACACCTTC,CASSLEGNYGYTF
NA,NA,TRBV9,TRBJ2-1,TGTGCCAGCAGCGTAGCCCAGGAGCCCTACAATGAGCAGTTCTTC,CASSVAQEPYNEQFF
few,TRBD1,TRBV6-5,TRBJ2-2,TGTGCCAGCAGTGGTACAGGGGCGAACACCGGGGAGCTGTTTTTT,CASSGTGANTGELFF
NA,NA,TRBV28,TRBJ2-2,TGTGCCAGCAGTTTAGGACAGATAAGGAACACCGGGGAGCTGTTTTTT,CASSLGQIRNTGELFF
NA,TRBD1,TRBV7-2,TRBJ2-6,TGTGCCAGCAGCTTAAGCCCAGGGGGATTGAGTGGGGCCAACGTCCTGACTTTC,CASSLSPGGLSGANVLTF
NA,TRBD1,TRBV28,TRBJ2-7,TGTGCCAGCAGATGGAACAGGGGCGAGCAGTACTTC,CASRWNRGEQYF
NA,NA,TRBV21-1,TRBJ2-1,TGTGCCAGCAGCAAAGAGGGCGACAATGAGCAGTTCTTC,CASSKEGDNEQFF
NA,NA,TRBV3-1,TRBJ2-3,TGTGCCAGCAGCCAAGATCTAACAGATACGCAGTATTTT,CASSQDLTDTQYF
many,NA,TRBV5-4,TRBJ2-1,TGTGCCAGCAGCCTAGACTTGGCTGAGCCCTCTGAGCAGTTCTTC,CASSLDLAEPSEQFF
few,NA,TRBV28,TRBJ2-7,TGTGCCAGCAGTTCTCAGCAGCACTACGAGCAGTACTTC,CASSSQQHYEQYF
many,TRBD1,TRBV5-6,TRBJ1-2,TGTGCCAGCAGCCATTATCAGGGACAGGGGGCTTCAGGTGGCTACACCTTC,CASSHYQGQGASGGYTF
many,NA,TRBV13,TRBJ2-7,TGTGCCAGCAGCTTATCGTTAAGAGGGGACCAGCAGTACTTC,CASSLSLRGDQQYF
few,NA,TRBV11-2,TRBJ1-2,TGTGCCAGCAGCCTAGGGCCCGACCCAGGGTACGGCTATGGCTACACCTTC,CASSLGPDPGYGYGYTF
NA,TRBD2,TRBV7-9,TRBJ2-1,TGTGCCAGCAGCTCGCTTGTCCCCCTGCGGGGGGTCTACAATGAGCAGTTCTTC,CASSSLVPLRGVYNEQFF
many,NA,TRBV20-1,TRBJ1-1,TGCAGTGCCCAGCACCTGAACACTGAAGCTTTCTTT,CSAQHLNTEAFF
many,TRBD1,TRBV19,TRBJ2-5,TGTGCCAGTAGTATGGACAGGGCGAGGGAGACCCAGTACTTC,CASSMDRARETQYF
many,NA,TRBV6-1,TRBJ2-1,TGTGCCAGCACAAGGGCCCTCAATGAGCAGTTCTTC,CASTRALNEQFF
NA,TRBD2,TRBV9,TRBJ2-5,TGTGCCAGCAGCCCTACTAGCGGTGAGACCCAGTACTTC,CASSPTSGETQYF
many,NA,TRBV27,TRBJ2-5,TGTGCCAGCAGCAGGGACGGATGGGAGACCCAGTACTTC,CASSRDGWETQYF
NA,TRBD1,TRBV6-5,TRBJ2-7,TGTGCCAGCAGTTACTCCGGGACAGGGGGCCTCGAGCAGTACTTC,CASSYSGTGGLEQYF
NA,NA,TRBV6-2/TRBV6-3,TRBJ2-7,TGTGCCAGCAGTTACTTTCCGACGGGGGGCGGACAGTACTTC,CASSYFPTGGGQYF
many,NA,TRBV7-2,TRBJ1-1,TGTGCCAGCAGCCCCTTACGGGGAGTTGAAGCTTTCTTT,CASSPLRGVEAFF
NA,TRBD2,TRBV5-4,TRBJ2-1,TGTGCCAGCAGCTTGGGGCACGGCGGGGGGGCCGTTGATGAGCAGTTCTTC,CASSLGHGGGAVDEQFF
many,NA,TRBV7-2,TRBJ1-3,TGTGCCAGCAGCTTAGGGAGTATGGCTGGAAACACCATATATTTT,CASSLGSMAGNTIYF
few,TRBD1,TRBV12-3/TRBV12-4,TRBJ1-4,TGTGCCAGCAGCCGACGAGCAGGGGGAGACGAAAAACTGTTTTTT,CASSRRAGGDEKLFF
many,NA,TRBV2,TRBJ2-1,TGTGCCAGCAGTGACAGGGTCGATGAGCAGTTCTTC,CASSDRVDEQFF
many,TRBD1,TRBV7-6,TRBJ1-5,TGTGCCAGCAGCTTAGCCCGGGGACAGGGAAGGGGCAATCAGCCCCAGCATTTT,CASSLARGQGRGNQPQHF
few,NA,TRBV6-5,TRBJ2-7,TGTGCCAGCAGTTACTCGATCGGTGCCTACGAGCAGTACTTC,CASSYSIGAYEQYF
many,TRBD2,TRBV7-2,TRBJ2-1,TGTGCCAGCAGCCCGAAGTCCGGGACTAGCTGGGAGCAGTTCTTC,CASSPKSGTSWEQFF
many,NA,TRBV2,TRBJ2-3,TGTGCCAGCAGTACTCCGGGACTCCCGGATACGCAGTATTTT,CASSTPGLPDTQYF
few,TRBD2,TRBV7-2,TRBJ2-7,TGTGCCAGCAGCTTGTCTAGCGGTCTCGGTGGCGAGCAGTACTTC,CASSLSSGLGGEQYF